One T cell receptor (beta chain) is described in this entry. The antigen remains unidentified. TCRdb reprocessed the 5' RACE reads, with one entry per CDR3 protein and no DNA. The sample holds about 260,000 distinct CDR3 sequences. Germline loops: CDR1 SGHRS, CDR2 YFSETQ. This CDR3 spans 15 amino acids. The data were obtained in a study of T cells expressing NK-cell markers. Study at large: Sequenced donors, eight in total, included seven who were HCMV-seropositive and one who was seronegative.

General study findings and limits: There were a few donors in whom these clonotypes also led the CD3+CD56-NKG2C+ fraction.

V usage is TRBV5-1 and J usage is TRBJ2-2. The TCR comes from a woman between 18 and 70 years old in good health. The sample taken for sequencing was blood T cells: a sorted CD56 or NKG2C T cell subset, CD4+ or CD8+ T cells, or bulk PBMC T cells (not recorded which). CDR3 residues: CASSLAEVVPGELFF.